Following are 15 T cell receptor beta chains from one sample sequenced in a study of shared clonotypes between healthy human individuals. Only in-frame clones appear in the TCRdb table, and some are missing; sequencing was by immunoSEQ multiplex PCR. The sample has 2 million to 2.5 million clones, 93% seen once; the top ten hold around 0.4%. Input material: naive CD4+ T cells from PBMCs. Stated subset: CD45RA+ positively selected. The receptor source for this set is a man younger than 30 in good health. Some clones in this sample may be carry-over from other donors' samples.

This clone was detected once. V gene TRBV5-1 combines with J gene TRBJ2-7; the match to TRBD1 covers 7 bases. J lost 5 bases, V lost 4 bases, and 9 bases had no gene match. CDR3 length: 14 residues. CDR1 and CDR2 from the germline V gene are SGHRS and YFSETQ. CDR3 residues: CASSSPGQTHEQYF. CDR3 DNA: TGCGCCAGCAGCAGTCCGGGACAGACGCACGAGCAGTACTTC.

V usage is TRBV18 and J usage is TRBJ2-2; D not resolved. CDR1 and CDR2 from the germline V gene are KGHSH and LQKENI. The CDR3 contains 14 residues. V lost 2 bases and J lost 5, with 9 bases in between. The CDR3 coding sequence is TGTGCCAGCTCACCATCCCCCCTGACCGGGGAGCTGTTTTTT. Translation gives CASSPSPLTGELFF.

CDR3: CASSLAAGQLYEQYF. CDR3 in DNA: TGCGCCAGCAGCTTGGCTGCGGGACAGTTATACGAGCAGTACTTC. This chain links TRBV5-1 with TRBJ2-7; D might be TRBD1 (7 bases). The CDR3 totals 15 residues. Per germline, CDR1 SGHRS and CDR2 YFSETQ. V gave up 0 bases and J gave up 4 bases, with 14 bases separating them.

A single count supports this clone. This chain uses TRBV19 with TRBJ2-1, with TRBD1 identical over 10 bases. CDR3 length: 13 amino acids. Germline CDR1 is LNHDA and CDR2 is SQIVND (reference sequence). V lost 6 bases and J lost 6; bases outside the gene matches: 2. The CDR3 is CASRDRGTNEQFF. The CDR3 nucleotides read TGTGCCAGTAGGGACAGGGGGACCAATGAGCAGTTCTTC. Full variable domain (remainder filled in from reference TRBV19 and TRBJ2-1): DGGITQSPKYLFRKEGQNVTLSCEQNLNHDAMYWYRQDPGQGLRLIYYSQIVNDFQKGDIAEGYSVSREKKESFPLTVTSAQKNPTAFYLCASRDRGTNEQFFGPGTRLTVL.

The chain couples TRBV30 to TRBJ2-7; TRBD1 matches at 7 bases. Looked up from germline, CDR1 is GTSNPN and CDR2 is SVGIG (reference sequence). The CDR3 covers 14 residues. Trimming cost V 3 bases and J 3 bases; bases outside gene matches: 8. This chain's CDR3 is CAWSRDSAYYEQYF. Here the CDR3 DNA reads TGTGCCTGGAGCCGGGACAGCGCCTACTACGAGCAGTACTTC.

A single count supports this clone. The chain combines TRBV5-1 with TRBJ2-1; 7 nucleotides agree with TRBD1. CDR1 and CDR2 from the germline V gene are SGHRS and YFSETQ. Losses at the gene ends were 4 bases for V and 7 bases for J; bases not matched to a gene: 8. The CDR3 has 14 amino acids. As DNA, the CDR3 is TGCGCCAGCAGCCCCACTACAGGGGATAATGAGCAGTTCTTC. It specifies CASSPTTGDNEQFF.

The genes are TRBV14 and TRBJ1-1; D is unresolved. Germline V gives CDR1 SGHDN, CDR2 FVKESK. The CDR3 is 13 amino acids. The V end lost 0 bases, the J end lost 1 base, and 3 bases lay between the germline ends. The CDR3 nucleotides read TGTGCCAGCAGCCAAGATTCGAACACTGAAGCTTTCTTT. This gives the protein CASSQDSNTEAFF. Full variable domain (outside the CDR3, taken from reference TRBV14 and TRBJ1-1): EAGVTQFPSHSVIEKGQTVTLRCDPISGHDNLYWYRRVMGKEIKFLLHFVKESKQDESGMPNNRFLAERTGGTYSTLKVQPAELEDSGVYFCASSQDSNTEAFFGQGTRLTVV.

This chain joins TRBV6-5 and TRBJ2-7; 8 positions match TRBD2. Trimming took 6 bases from V and 1 from J; bases not matched to a gene: 8. This CDR3 contains 15 residues. Germline values: CDR1 MNHEY, CDR2 SVGAGI. The CDR3 bases are TGTGCCAGCAGGATGACCGGGGGGGGATCCTACGAGCAGTACTTC. Encoded protein: CASRMTGGGSYEQYF.

J is TRBJ2-4 and V is TRBV28, with 9 bases aligning to TRBD2. V shed 5 bases and J 0 bases; nucleotides not matched to a gene: 8. Germline V gene lookup returns CDR1 MDHEN and CDR2 SYDVKM. The CDR3 extends over 17 amino acids. DNA for the CDR3: TGTGCCAGCAGTCGTCGACTAGCGGATATAGCCAAAAACATTCAGTACTTC. Its protein product is CASSRRLADIAKNIQYF.

This chain connects TRBV18 to TRBJ1-1, with D maybe TRBD1 (6 bases). There are 15 residues in the CDR3. V was pared by 2 bases and J by 1 base, with 11 bases between. Germline values: CDR1 KGHSH, CDR2 LQKENI. The CDR3 here is CASSPSDSENTEAFF. The CDR3 DNA is TGTGCCAGCTCACCATCGGACAGCGAGAACACTGAAGCTTTCTTT.

A note on this clone: Different DNA sequences within this sample yield the same CDR3. The rearrangement uses TRBV5-1 and TRBJ2-3; 12 nucleotides agree with TRBD2. The CDR3 has 15 residues. Germline V CDR1 and CDR2: SGHRS, YFSETQ. V lost 0 bases and J lost 6; bases outside the gene matches: 2. The CDR3 is CASSLGLAGVDTQYF. In nucleotides, the CDR3 is TGCGCCAGCAGCTTGGGACTAGCGGGAGTGGATACGCAGTATTTT.

The chain couples TRBV28 to TRBJ2-7; D remains unclear. The V gene's germline CDR1 is MDHEN and CDR2 SYDVKM. This CDR3 has 12 residues. Deletions cut 8 bases from V and 2 bases from J, with 10 bases between. CDR3: CASGLPTYEQYF. The CDR3 nucleotides read TGTGCCAGCGGGCTACCCACCTACGAGCAGTACTTC.

This clone was recorded many times. The chain couples TRBV2 to TRBJ2-1, with unresolved D. CDR1 SNHLY and CDR2 FYNNEI come from the germline V gene. V lost 5 bases to trimming and J lost 10 bases, with 15 bases between them. The CDR3 length is 13 residues. The chain's CDR3 is CASSQDVLGEQFF. In DNA form, the CDR3 reads TGTGCCAGCAGTCAGGACGTCTTAGGGGAGCAGTTCTTC.

The rearrangement uses TRBV9 and TRBJ2-3, with D perhaps matching TRBD2 (6 bases). From germline, CDR1 is SGDLS and CDR2 YYNGEE. The CDR3 is 15 residues long. V shed 1 base and J shed 2 bases, with 11 bases lying between them. The CDR3 loop reads CASSVLAGITDTQYF. For the CDR3, the DNA is TGTGCCAGCAGCGTACTTGCGGGAATCACAGATACGCAGTATTTT.

The genes are TRBV29-1 and TRBJ2-1, with no clear D. The CDR3 contains 13 residues. Looked up from germline, CDR1 is SQVTM and CDR2 is ANQGSEA. The CDR3 DNA reads TGCGCAGCCTGCACCCCCCTCGTCTCCGAGCAGTTCTTC. Its protein is CAACTPLVSEQFF.